A selection of T cell receptor beta chains follows, all from one sample in a study of Graves' ophthalmopathy and Graves' hyperthyroidism. TCRdb ran MiXCR on the multiplex PCR reads and lists one entry per CDR3 protein. The sample contains about 410,000 distinct CDR3 sequences, approximately 20% of which appear only once. Sequenced material: peripheral blood. The receptor set was obtained from a woman aged 18-29 years with Graves' ophthalmopathy. Each CDR3 is given with its conserved first and last residue. The D gene is left open where the match is weak. Not all rows give a size; the values are once, few, many and, for expanded clones, a class.

V gene,D gene,J gene,clone size,CDR3 length,CDR3 DNA,CDR3 protein
TRBV28,NA,TRBJ1-2,few,12,TGTGCCAGCACCCCAGATAGCATTGGCTACACCTTC,CASTPDSIGYTF
TRBV27,NA,TRBJ2-7,many,14,TGTGCCAGCAGGCTAGGACTGGGGCCCTACGAGCAGTACTTC,CASRLGLGPYEQYF
TRBV6-1,NA,TRBJ2-5,few,13,TGTGCCAGCAAGGGGCGCTCGGGGGAGACCCAGTACTTC,CASKGRSGETQYF
TRBV19,TRBD2,TRBJ2-7,many,14,TGTGCCAGTAGTATTAGGGGACTAACTCGCGAGCAGTACTTC,CASSIRGLTREQYF
TRBV6-1,NA,TRBJ1-1,many,15,TGTGCCAGCAGTGAGACTCCCAGGCCGAACACTGAAGCTTTCTTT,CASSETPRPNTEAFF
TRBV6-2/TRBV6-3,TRBD2,TRBJ2-7,NA,18,TGTGCCAGCAGCCCACGGGCGCTAGCGGGAGGGCCAAGGAACGAGCAGTACTTC,CASSPRALAGGPRNEQYF
TRBV6-5,TRBD1,TRBJ1-5,many,15,TGTGCCAGCAGGTCGGACAGGGGGCCTAATCAGCCCCAGCATTTT,CASRSDRGPNQPQHF
TRBV6-2/TRBV6-3,NA,TRBJ2-7,many,14,TGTGCCAGCCAGGACAGCCCTGAGAGCTACGAGCAGTACTTC,CASQDSPESYEQYF
TRBV7-8,NA,TRBJ2-7,many,13,TGTGCCAGCAGCCCGTCTGGGGGATCCGAGCAGTACTTC,CASSPSGGSEQYF
TRBV28,NA,TRBJ2-5,many,13,TGTGCCAGCAGTCCTGGGAGGTGGGAGACCCAGTACTTC,CASSPGRWETQYF
TRBV11-1,TRBD1,TRBJ2-7,many,15,TGTGCCAGCAGCTTAGGGACAGGGAATCCCTACGAGCAGTACTTC,CASSLGTGNPYEQYF